The clone carrying this T cell receptor beta chain has just a few counts. Its antigen is not identified. Unique molecular identifiers tagged the TCRbeta library. TCRdb ran MiXCR on the PCR reads and lists one entry per CDR3 protein. The sample yields hundreds of thousands of distinct CDR3 sequences, 10% seen once. V gave up 3 bases and J gave up 1 base, with 15 bases separating them. Germline V lookup: CDR1 DFQATT, CDR2 SNEGSKA (reference sequence). The CDR3 has 15 amino acids. This entry is derived from a study of T-cell reconstitution after alpha-beta-depleted transplantation in children. Study-level results: High day-60 TCRbeta diversity in some patients came from surviving recipient T cells and thymic progenitors. From newly produced T cells came most of the T-cell counts and diversity one year after transplant. Several hundred expanded graft clones reportedly were the source of alpha-beta T cells about two months after transplant.

The source was PBMCs, collected before TCRalphabeta/CD19-depleted stem cell transplant. This chain uses TRBV20-1 with TRBJ1-1; no reliable D call. This clonotype was sampled from a boy under two years old with acute myeloid leukemia, due to receive a stem cell transplant. The CDR3: CSASGHGRGNTEAFF. CDR3 DNA: TGCAGTGCTAGCGGGCACGGGCGAGGGAACACTGAAGCTTTCTTT.